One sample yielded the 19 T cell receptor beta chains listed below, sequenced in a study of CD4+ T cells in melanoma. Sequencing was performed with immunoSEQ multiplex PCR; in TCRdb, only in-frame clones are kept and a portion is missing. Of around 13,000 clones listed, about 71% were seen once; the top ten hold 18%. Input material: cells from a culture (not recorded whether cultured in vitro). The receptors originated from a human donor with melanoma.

CDR3 in DNA: TGTGCCAGCAGCTTGAGAGGACTAGCGGTAATCCAAGAGACCCAGTACTTC. Amino acids: CASSLRGLAVIQETQYF. V gene TRBV5-4 combines with J gene TRBJ2-5, with TRBD2 identical over 10 bases. The length of the CDR3 is 17 residues. The ends lost 1 base at V and 1 base at J; junction bases unmatched: 7. Per the germline V gene, CDR1 is SGHNT and CDR2 is YYREEE (reference sequence).

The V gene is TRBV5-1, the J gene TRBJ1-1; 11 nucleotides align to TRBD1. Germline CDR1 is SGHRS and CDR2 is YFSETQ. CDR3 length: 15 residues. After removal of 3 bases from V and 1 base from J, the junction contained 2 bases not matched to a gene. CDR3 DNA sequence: TGCGCCAGCAGCTGGACAGGGGGCGCGAACACTGAAGCTTTCTTT. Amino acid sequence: CASSWTGGANTEAFF.

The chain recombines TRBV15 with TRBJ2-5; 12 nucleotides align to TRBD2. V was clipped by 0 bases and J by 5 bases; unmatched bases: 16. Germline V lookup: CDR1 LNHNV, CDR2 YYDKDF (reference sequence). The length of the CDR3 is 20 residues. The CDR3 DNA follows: TGTGCCACCAGCAGAGATAGTAGGGGACTAGCGGGTCCACGGAGGGAGACCCAGTACTTC. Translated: CATSRDSRGLAGPRRETQYF.

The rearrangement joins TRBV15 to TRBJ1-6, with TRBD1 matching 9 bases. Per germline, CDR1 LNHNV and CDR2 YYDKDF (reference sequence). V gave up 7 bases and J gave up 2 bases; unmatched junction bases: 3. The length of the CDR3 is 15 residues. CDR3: CATKRQGAYNSPLHF. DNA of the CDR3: TGTGCCACCAAACGACAGGGGGCCTATAATTCACCCCTCCACTTT.

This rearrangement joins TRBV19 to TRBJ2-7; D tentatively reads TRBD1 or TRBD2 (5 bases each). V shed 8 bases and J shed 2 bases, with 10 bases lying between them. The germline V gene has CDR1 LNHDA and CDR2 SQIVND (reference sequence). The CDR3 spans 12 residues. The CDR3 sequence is CASVGETYEQYF. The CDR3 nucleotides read TGTGCCAGTGTGGGGGAAACCTACGAGCAGTACTTC.

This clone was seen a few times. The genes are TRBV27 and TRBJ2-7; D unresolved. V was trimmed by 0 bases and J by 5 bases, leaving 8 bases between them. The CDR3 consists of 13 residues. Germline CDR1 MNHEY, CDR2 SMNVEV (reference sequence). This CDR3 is CASSLSLADEQYF. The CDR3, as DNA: TGTGCCAGCAGTTTATCGTTGGCAGACGAGCAGTACTTC.

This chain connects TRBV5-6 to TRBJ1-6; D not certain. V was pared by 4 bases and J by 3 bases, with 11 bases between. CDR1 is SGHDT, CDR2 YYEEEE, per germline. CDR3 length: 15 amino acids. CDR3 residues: CASSLLTVYNSPLHF. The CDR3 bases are TGTGCCAGCAGCCTGCTGACTGTCTATAATTCACCCCTCCACTTT.

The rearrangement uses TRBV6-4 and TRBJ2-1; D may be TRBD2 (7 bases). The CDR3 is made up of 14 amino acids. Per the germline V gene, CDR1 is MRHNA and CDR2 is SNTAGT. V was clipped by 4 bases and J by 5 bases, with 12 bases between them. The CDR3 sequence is CASSVKGGDNEQFF. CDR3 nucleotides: TGTGCCAGCAGTGTGAAAGGGGGGGACAATGAGCAGTTCTTC.

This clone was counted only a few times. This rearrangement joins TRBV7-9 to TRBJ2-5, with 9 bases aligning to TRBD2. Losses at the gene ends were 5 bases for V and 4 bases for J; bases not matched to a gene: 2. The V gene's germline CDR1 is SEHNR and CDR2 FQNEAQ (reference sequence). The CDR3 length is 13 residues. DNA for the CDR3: TGTGCCAGCAGCATGGGACTAGCAGAGACCCAGTACTTC. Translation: CASSMGLAETQYF. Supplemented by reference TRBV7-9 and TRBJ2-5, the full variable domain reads DTGVSQNPRHKITKRGQNVTFRCDPISEHNRLYWYRQTLGQGPEFLTYFQNEAQLEKSRLLSDRFSAERPKGSFSTLEIQRTEQGDSAMYLCASSMGLAETQYFGPGTRLLVL.

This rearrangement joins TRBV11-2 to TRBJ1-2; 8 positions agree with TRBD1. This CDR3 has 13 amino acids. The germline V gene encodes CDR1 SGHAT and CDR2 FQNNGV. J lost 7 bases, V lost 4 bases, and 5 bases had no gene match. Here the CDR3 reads CASSSADRAGYTF. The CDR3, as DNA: TGTGCCAGCAGCTCTGCGGACAGGGCTGGCTACACCTTC.

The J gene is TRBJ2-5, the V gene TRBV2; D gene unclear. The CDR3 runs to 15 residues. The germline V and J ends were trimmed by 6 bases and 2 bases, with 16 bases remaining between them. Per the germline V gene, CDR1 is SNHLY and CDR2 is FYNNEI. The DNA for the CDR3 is TGTGCCAGCAGGACCCTGGACGGTGATCAAGAGACCCAGTACTTC. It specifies CASRTLDGDQETQYF.

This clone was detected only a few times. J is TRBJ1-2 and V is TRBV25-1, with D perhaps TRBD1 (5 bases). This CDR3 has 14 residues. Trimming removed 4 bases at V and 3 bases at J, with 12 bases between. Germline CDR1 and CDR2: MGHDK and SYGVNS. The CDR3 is CASSVLGGDYGYTF. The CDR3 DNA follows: TGTGCCAGCAGTGTCCTGGGGGGAGACTATGGCTACACCTTC.

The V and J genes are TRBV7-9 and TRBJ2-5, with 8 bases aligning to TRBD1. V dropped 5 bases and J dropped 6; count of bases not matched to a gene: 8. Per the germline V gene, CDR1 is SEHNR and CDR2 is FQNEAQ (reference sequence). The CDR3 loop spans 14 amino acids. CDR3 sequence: CASSPTGAGKTQYF. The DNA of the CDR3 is TGTGCCAGCAGCCCGACAGGGGCCGGAAAGACCCAGTACTTC.

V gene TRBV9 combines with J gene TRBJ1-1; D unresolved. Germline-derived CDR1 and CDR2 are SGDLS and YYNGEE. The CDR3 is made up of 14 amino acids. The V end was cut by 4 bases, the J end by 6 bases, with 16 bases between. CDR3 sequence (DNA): TGTGCCAGCAGCACGCGCCCCGAACGGGCTGAAGCTTTCTTT. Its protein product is CASSTRPERAEAFF.

CDR3: CASSLGTGVGDTEAFF. CDR3 coding DNA: TGTGCCAGCAGCTTAGGGACAGGGGTCGGTGACACTGAAGCTTTCTTT. The gene calls are TRBV7-6 and TRBJ1-1; 9 bases fit TRBD1. Trimming removed 1 base from V and 3 bases from J; junction bases left unmatched: 6. The CDR3 has 16 residues. The germline V gene has CDR1 SGHVS and CDR2 FNYEAQ.

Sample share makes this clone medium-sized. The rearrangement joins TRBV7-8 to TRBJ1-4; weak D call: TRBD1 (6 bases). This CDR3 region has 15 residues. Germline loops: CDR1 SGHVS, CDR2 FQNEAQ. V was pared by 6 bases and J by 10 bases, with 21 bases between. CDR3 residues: CASSELRDTAGKLFF. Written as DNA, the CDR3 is TGTGCCAGCAGTGAACTCCGGGACACAGCTGGAAAACTGTTTTTT.

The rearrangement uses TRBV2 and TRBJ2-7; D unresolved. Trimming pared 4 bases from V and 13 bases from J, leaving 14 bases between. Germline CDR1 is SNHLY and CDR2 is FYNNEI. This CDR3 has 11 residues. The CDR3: CASSGSGRVYF. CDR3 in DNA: TGTGCCAGCAGTGGGTCGGGTAGAGTATACTTC.

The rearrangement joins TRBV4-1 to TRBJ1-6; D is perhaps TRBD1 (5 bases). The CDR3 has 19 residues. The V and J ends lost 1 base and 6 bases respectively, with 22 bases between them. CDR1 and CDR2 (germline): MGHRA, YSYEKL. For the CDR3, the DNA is TGCGCCAGCAGCCAAGTCCAATTAGTTGTGGGGGTTAGTAATTCACCCCTCCACTTT. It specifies CASSQVQLVVGVSNSPLHF.

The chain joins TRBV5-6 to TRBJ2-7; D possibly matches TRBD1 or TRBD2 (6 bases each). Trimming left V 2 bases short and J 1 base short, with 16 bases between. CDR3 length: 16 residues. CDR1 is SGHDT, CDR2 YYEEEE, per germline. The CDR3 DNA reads TGTGCCAGCAGCTTTAACTGGGGGGCAGGTTCCTACGAGCAGTACTTC. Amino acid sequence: CASSFNWGAGSYEQYF.